This T cell receptor (beta chain) came from a study of OX40 agonist ivuxolimab in advanced cancers. The CDR3 is made up of 15 amino acids. CDR1 is SGHRS, CDR2 YFSETQ, per germline. Between the trimmed V and J ends, which lost 0 bases and 6 bases, there was a span of 15 bases. Here immunoSEQ multiplex PCR was the method, and the copy in TCRdb shows in-frame clones only, minus some. The table has about 69,000 clones, approximately 90% seen once. The study, taken as a whole, reports: At 0.1 to 3.0 mg/kg, clonal expansion of CD4+ and CD8+ blood T cells had occurred by week 6.

A remark on this clone: Its specificity is unknown.

Blood samples were obtained at baseline, cycle 4 day 1, and cycle 7 day 1. The chain is built from TRBV5-1 and TRBJ1-1; D ambiguous. This receptor was obtained from an adult with an advanced solid tumor such as melanoma, head and neck, liver or kidney cancer. This material consisted of CD4+ or CD8+ T cells sorted from blood, taken in a trial of the OX40 agonist ivuxolimab. CDR3 nucleotide sequence: TGCGCCAGCAGCTTGGGTACGGTTGGCCGCGCTGAAGCTTTCTTT. This sequence encodes CASSLGTVGRAEAFF.